This T cell receptor beta chain was documented in a study of T cells in tumors after PD-1 blockade. Whole-study results and caveats: Most post-therapy expanded exhausted CD8+ clones were new, undetected before treatment.

This clone has a handful of counts. The target antigen is unknown. TCRdb's copy holds only in-frame clones and misses some; the assay was immunoSEQ multiplex PCR. Of roughly 3,500 clones listed, around 70% are singletons. CDR1 and CDR2 (germline): MGHRA, YSYEKL. The CDR3 has 14 amino acids. V lost 1 base and J lost 8; bases outside the gene matches: 7. The TCR was taken from a human donor with basal cell carcinoma. This material consisted of tumor tissue, taken before anti-PD-1 treatment. The chain uses TRBV4-1 and TRBJ1-1; the match to TRBD1 covers 7 bases. CDR3 sequence reads: CASSQAQGVPEAFF. The CDR3, as DNA: TGCGCCAGCAGCCAAGCCCAGGGGGTCCCCGAAGCTTTCTTT.